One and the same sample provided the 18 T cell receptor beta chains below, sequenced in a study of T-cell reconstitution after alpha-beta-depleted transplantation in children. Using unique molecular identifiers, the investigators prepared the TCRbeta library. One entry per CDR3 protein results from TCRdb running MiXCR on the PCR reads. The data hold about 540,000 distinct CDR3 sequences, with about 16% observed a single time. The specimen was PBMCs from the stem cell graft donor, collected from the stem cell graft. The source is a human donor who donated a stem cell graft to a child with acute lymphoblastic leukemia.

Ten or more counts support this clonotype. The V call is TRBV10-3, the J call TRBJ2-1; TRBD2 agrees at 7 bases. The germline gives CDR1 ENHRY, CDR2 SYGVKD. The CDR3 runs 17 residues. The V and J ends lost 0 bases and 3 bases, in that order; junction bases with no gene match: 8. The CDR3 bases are TGTGCCATCAGTGAGTCGATGGCTAGCGGAGACTACAATGAGCAGTTCTTC. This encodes CAISESMASGDYNEQFF.

Written as DNA, the CDR3 is TGTGCCAGCAGCCCCCACCCCTACGAGCAGTACTTC. Its translation is CASSPHPYEQYF. The gene calls are TRBV3-1 and TRBJ2-7, with D hard to call. The V gene's germline CDR1 is LGHDT and CDR2 YNNKEL (reference sequence). V was trimmed by 4 bases and J by 2 bases, leaving 6 bases between them. The CDR3 extends over 12 amino acids.

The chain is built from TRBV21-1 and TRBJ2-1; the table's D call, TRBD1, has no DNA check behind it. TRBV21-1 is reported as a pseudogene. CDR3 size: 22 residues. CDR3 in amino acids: CASSSRTLGLGASTFRLNEQFF. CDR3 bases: TGTGCCAGCAGCTCCCGGACCTTAGGACTCGGCGCTTCGACTTTTCGGCTCAATGAGCAGTTCTTC.

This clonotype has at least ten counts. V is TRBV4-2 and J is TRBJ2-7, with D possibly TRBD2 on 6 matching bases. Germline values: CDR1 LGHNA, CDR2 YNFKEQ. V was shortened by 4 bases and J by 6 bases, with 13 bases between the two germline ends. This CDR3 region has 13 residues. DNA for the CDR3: TGTGCCAGCAGCCTTCCCGGGGGTCTCGAGCAGTACTTC. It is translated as CASSLPGGLEQYF.

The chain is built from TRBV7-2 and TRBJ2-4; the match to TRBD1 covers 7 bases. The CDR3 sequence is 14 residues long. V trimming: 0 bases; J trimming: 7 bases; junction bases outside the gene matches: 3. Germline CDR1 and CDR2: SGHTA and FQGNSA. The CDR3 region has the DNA TGTGCCAGCAGCTTAGCGGTCAGGGGGAACATTCAGTACTTC. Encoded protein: CASSLAVRGNIQYF.

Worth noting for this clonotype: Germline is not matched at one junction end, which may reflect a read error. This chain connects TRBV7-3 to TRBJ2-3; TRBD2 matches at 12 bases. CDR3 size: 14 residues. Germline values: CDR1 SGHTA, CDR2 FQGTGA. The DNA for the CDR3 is TGTGCCAGCGGCTTGGCTAGCGGGAGGGGTGCGCAGTATTTT. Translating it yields CASGLASGRGAQYF. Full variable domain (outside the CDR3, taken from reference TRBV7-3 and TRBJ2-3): GAGVSQTPSNKVTEKGKYVELRCDPISGHTALYWYRQSLGQGPEFLIYFQGTGAADDSGLPNDRFFAVRPEGSVSTLKIQRTERGDSAVYLCASGLASGRGAQYFGPGTRLTVL.

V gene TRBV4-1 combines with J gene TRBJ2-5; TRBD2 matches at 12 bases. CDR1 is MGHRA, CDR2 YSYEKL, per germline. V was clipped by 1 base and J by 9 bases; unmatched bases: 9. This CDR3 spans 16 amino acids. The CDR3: CASSQVGTSGRGAQYF. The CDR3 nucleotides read TGCGCCAGCAGCCAAGTTGGGACTAGCGGGCGCGGGGCCCAGTACTTC.

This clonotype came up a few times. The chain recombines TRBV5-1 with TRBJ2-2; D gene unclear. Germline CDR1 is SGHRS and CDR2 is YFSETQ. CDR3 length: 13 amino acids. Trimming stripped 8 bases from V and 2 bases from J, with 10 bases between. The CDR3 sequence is CASNLDNTGELFF. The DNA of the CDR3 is TGCGCCAGTAATCTGGATAACACCGGGGAGCTGTTTTTT.

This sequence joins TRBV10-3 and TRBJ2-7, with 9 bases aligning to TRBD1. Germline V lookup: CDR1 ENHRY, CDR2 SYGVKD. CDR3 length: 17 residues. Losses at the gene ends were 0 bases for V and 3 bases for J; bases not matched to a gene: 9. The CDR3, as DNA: TGTGCCATCAGTGAGTCGGGGAAGGGACAGGGTGTCTACGAGCAGTACTTC. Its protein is CAISESGKGQGVYEQYF.

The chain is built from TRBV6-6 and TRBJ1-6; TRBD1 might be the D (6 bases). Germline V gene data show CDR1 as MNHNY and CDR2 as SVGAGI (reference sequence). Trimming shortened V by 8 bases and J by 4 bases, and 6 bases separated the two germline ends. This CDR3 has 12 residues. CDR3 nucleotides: TGTGCCAGCCAGGGGTATAATTCACCCCTCCACTTT. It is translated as CASQGYNSPLHF.

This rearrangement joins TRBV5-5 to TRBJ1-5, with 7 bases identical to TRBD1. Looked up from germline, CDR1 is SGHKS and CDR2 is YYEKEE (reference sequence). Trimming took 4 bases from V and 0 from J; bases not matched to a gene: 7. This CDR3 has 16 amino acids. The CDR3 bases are TGTGCCAGCAGCCTGGGACAGTTTTTTAGCAATCAGCCCCAGCATTTT. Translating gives CASSLGQFFSNQPQHF.

This CDR3 is CATSKEYGPLHSSYEQYF. The DNA of the CDR3 is TGTGCCACCAGCAAAGAGTACGGCCCTCTTCATTCGTCCTACGAGCAGTACTTC. The chain combines TRBV15 with TRBJ2-7; D remains unclear. This CDR3 contains 18 residues. In germline, CDR1 is LNHNV, CDR2 YYDKDF (reference sequence). Trimming removed 4 bases from V and 1 base from J, with 23 bases in between.

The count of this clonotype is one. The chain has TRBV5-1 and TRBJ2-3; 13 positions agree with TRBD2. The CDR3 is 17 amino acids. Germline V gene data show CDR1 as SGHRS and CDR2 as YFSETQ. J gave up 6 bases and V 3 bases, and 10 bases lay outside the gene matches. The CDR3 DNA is TGCGCCAGCAGCTGGGACCTCGGACTAGCGGGAGAGGATACGCAGTATTTT. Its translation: CASSWDLGLAGEDTQYF.

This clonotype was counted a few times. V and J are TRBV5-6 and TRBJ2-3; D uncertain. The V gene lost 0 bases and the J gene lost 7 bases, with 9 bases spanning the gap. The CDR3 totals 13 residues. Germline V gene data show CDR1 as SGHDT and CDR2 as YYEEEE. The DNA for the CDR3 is TGTGCCAGCAGCTTGGCCAATGGGAATACGCAGTATTTT. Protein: CASSLANGNTQYF.

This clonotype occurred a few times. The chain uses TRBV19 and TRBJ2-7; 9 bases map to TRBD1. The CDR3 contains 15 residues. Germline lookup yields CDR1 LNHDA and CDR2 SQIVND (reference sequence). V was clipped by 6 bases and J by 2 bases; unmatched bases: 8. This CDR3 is CASSPGTGKPYEQYF. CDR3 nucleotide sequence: TGTGCCAGTAGCCCCGGGACAGGGAAGCCCTACGAGCAGTACTTC.

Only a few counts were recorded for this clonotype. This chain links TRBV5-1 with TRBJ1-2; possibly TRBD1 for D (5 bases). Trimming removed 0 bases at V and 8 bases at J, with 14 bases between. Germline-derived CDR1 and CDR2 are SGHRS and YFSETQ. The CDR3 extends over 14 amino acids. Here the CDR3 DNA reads TGCGCCAGCAGCTTGGAGTTTGGAGGGGAAGGCTACACCTTC. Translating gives CASSLEFGGEGYTF.

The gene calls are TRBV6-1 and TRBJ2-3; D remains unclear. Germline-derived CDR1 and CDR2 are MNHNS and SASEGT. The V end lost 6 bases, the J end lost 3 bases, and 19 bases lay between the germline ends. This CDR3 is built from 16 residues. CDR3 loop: CASSKSRRKGTDTQYF. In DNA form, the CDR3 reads TGTGCCAGCAGCAAGAGTCGGAGAAAGGGAACAGATACGCAGTATTTT.

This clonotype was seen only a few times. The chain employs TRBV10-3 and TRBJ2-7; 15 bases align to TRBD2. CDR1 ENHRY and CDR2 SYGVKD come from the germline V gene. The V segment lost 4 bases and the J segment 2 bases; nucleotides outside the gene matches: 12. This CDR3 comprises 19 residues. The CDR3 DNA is TGTGCCATCAGTGGGAGGACTAGCGGGAGGGCCGGAAAGGCCTACGAGCAGTACTTC. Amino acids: CAISGRTSGRAGKAYEQYF.